One T cell receptor beta chain is described in this entry. Its antigen is unknown. Primed by a sample-barcoded 5' primer and a J-beta primer mix, a second PCR proceeded for about 6 to 12 cycles. Each sample provided no less than 2.5 million CDR3-containing paired-end reads. TCRdb re-analysed the 5' RACE reads in MiXCR, keeping a single row per CDR3 protein. This table has about 1.5 million distinct CDR3 sequences, about 45% appearing once. This specimen comes from a study of blood T cells in healthy people across ages. Broader study findings: Naive T cell percentage by flow cytometry tracked strongly with beta diversity.

Germline CDR1 MNHEY, CDR2 SVGAGI. This CDR3 spans 15 amino acids. V lost 0 bases and J lost 8, with 16 bases in between. Material for sequencing was blood. This rearrangement joins TRBV6-5 to TRBJ1-1, with a possible D match to TRBD1 (6 bases). The clonotype comes from a young woman in good health. CDR3 sequence: CASSYSNRVGEEAFF. The CDR3 region has the DNA TGTGCCAGCAGTTACTCGAACAGGGTTGGGGAAGAAGCTTTCTTT.